What follows are 22 T cell receptor beta chains derived from one specimen sequenced in a study of blood T cells in healthy people across ages. Combining a sample-barcoded 5' primer with a J-beta primer mix, a second PCR ran for roughly 7 to 12 cycles. Each CDR3 protein gets one entry after TCRdb re-called the 5' RACE reads with MiXCR. This sample has roughly 1.5 million distinct CDR3 sequences, with 35% to 45% found just once. The sequencing sample was made of blood. Source of these receptors: a woman aged 18-29 years in good health.

The V gene is TRBV7-9, the J gene TRBJ2-7; possible D gene TRBD1, 6 bases. V was pared by 5 bases and J by 5 bases, with 22 bases between. The CDR3 length is 16 residues. Germline CDR1 SEHNR, CDR2 FQNEAQ (reference sequence). CDR3 amino acids: CASSDIQGRSFDEQYF. DNA of the CDR3: TGTGCCAGCAGCGATATACAGGGCCGATCCTTCGACGAGCAGTACTTC.

The chain links TRBV4-2 to TRBJ2-1, with 13 bases lining up with TRBD2. The CDR3 totals 18 residues. V shed 0 bases, J shed 5 bases, and the junction held 7 bases outside the gene matches. Per the germline V gene, CDR1 is LGHNA and CDR2 is YNFKEQ. The CDR3 DNA reads as TGTGCCAGCAGCCAAGAGTCCTCCGGGACTAGCGGGGACAATGAGCAGTTCTTC. Translating it yields CASSQESSGTSGDNEQFF.

CDR3 amino acids: CASSLVQGRQPQHF. In DNA, the CDR3 is TGTGCCAGCAGTTTAGTCCAGGGGCGTCAGCCCCAGCATTTT. The chain couples TRBV12-3 or TRBV12-4 to TRBJ1-5, with D maybe TRBD1 (6 bases). The CDR3 consists of 14 residues. V was shortened by 1 base and J by 6 bases, with 10 bases between the two germline ends.

This clonotype was seen a few times. The gene calls are TRBV4-3 and TRBJ2-3; D is tentatively TRBD1 or TRBD2 (5 bases each). The CDR3 totals 16 residues. The ends were cut back, 2 bases at V and 0 bases at J, with 12 bases in the middle. Germline V gene data show CDR1 as LGHNA and CDR2 as YSLEER. As DNA, the CDR3 is TGCGCCAGCAGCCAAAATGAGGGGATTAGCACAGATACGCAGTATTTT. It encodes CASSQNEGISTDTQYF.

This clonotype was counted between two and nine times. The V call is TRBV6-6, the J call TRBJ1-3; possibly TRBD1 for D (5 bases). Trimming removed 4 bases from V and 0 bases from J, with 7 bases in between. CDR1 MNHNY and CDR2 SVGAGI come from the germline V gene (reference sequence). There are 14 residues in the CDR3. The CDR3 loop reads CASSLGHSGNTIYF. The CDR3, as DNA: TGTGCCAGCAGTTTAGGACACTCTGGAAACACCATATATTTT.

This clonotype appeared many times. The chain joins TRBV29-1 to TRBJ2-5, with a tentative D call TRBD1 (6 bases). From germline, CDR1 is SQVTM and CDR2 ANQGSEA. V was pared by 3 bases and J by 1 base, with 9 bases between. This CDR3 contains 13 residues. CDR3 amino acids: CSVDRGSQETQYF. The CDR3 DNA sequence: TGCAGCGTTGACAGGGGTTCCCAAGAGACCCAGTACTTC.

This clonotype has just a few counts. One end of the junction fails to match germline, which may point to a read error. J is TRBJ2-3 and V is TRBV28; D unresolved. CDR3 length equals 12 residues. Germline CDR1 and CDR2: MDHEN and SYDVKM. CDR3 residues: CATSGLEDTQYF. The CDR3 coding sequence is TGTGCCACCAGTGGCCTCGAGGATACGCAGTATTTT.

This clonotype was picked up a small number of times. The J gene is TRBJ2-7, the V gene TRBV20-1, with 7 bases lining up with TRBD1. The germline V gene has CDR1 DFQATT and CDR2 SNEGSKA (reference sequence). With V trimmed by 3 bases and J by 6 bases, 14 bases remained unmatched. CDR3 length equals 15 residues. The CDR3 region is CSASLLTGLPLEQYF. Written as DNA, the CDR3 is TGCAGTGCTAGTCTACTGACAGGGCTCCCGCTCGAGCAGTACTTC.

The chain uses TRBV20-1 and TRBJ2-3, with 12 bases matching TRBD2. The CDR3 contains 17 residues. Germline V gives CDR1 DFQATT, CDR2 SNEGSKA (reference sequence). V trimming: 0 bases; J trimming: 4 bases; junction bases outside the gene matches: 8. The CDR3 nucleotides read TGCAGTGCTAGAGATCTGACTAGCGGGAGAGGGGCAGATACGCAGTATTTT. Translating it yields CSARDLTSGRGADTQYF.

This clonotype occurred a few times. This chain joins TRBV7-9 and TRBJ2-1; D might be TRBD1 (5 bases). The CDR3 is 15 residues long. Germline assignment: CDR1 SEHNR and CDR2 FQNEAQ (reference sequence). The ends were cut back, 5 bases at V and 8 bases at J, with 19 bases in the middle. CDR3: CASSASRIGAHEQFF. The CDR3 bases are TGTGCCAGCAGCGCCTCTAGAATAGGGGCACATGAGCAGTTCTTC.

The chain uses TRBV6-5 and TRBJ1-1; 11 nucleotides match TRBD1. This CDR3 is 15 amino acids long. The germline V gene has CDR1 MNHEY and CDR2 SVGAGI. V gave up 2 bases and J gave up 3 bases; unmatched junction bases: 2. CDR3: CASSYGTGGYTEAFF. DNA for the CDR3: TGTGCCAGCAGTTACGGGACAGGGGGATACACTGAAGCTTTCTTT.

This clonotype was seen a handful of times. The chain carries TRBV28 and TRBJ2-7, with TRBD1 as a possible D gene (6 bases). V was shortened by 5 bases and J by 2 bases, with 16 bases between the two germline ends. Germline CDR1 MDHEN, CDR2 SYDVKM. This CDR3 has 15 residues. In DNA form, the CDR3 reads TGTGCCAGCAGTGCTACAGGGCATGGACCCTACGAGCAGTACTTC. Translation: CASSATGHGPYEQYF.

This clonotype was found a few times. This rearrangement joins TRBV20-1 to TRBJ2-3; perhaps TRBD2 as D (6 bases). CDR3 length: 13 residues. CDR1 and CDR2 from the germline V gene are DFQATT and SNEGSKA (reference sequence). V lost 6 bases and J lost 5, with 15 bases in between. The CDR3, as DNA: TGCAGTGCAAAGGGGAGTAGCGGAGATACGCAGTATTTT. It encodes CSAKGSSGDTQYF.

In this sample, this clonotype turned up once. The chain couples TRBV9 to TRBJ2-5, with TRBD2 as a possible D gene (5 bases). The better agreement between TRBJ2-7 and the DNA end casts doubt on the J call. This CDR3 is built from 16 residues. CDR1 is SGDLS and CDR2 is YYNGEE in the germline V gene. The CDR3 spells CASSPGLSSDSYEQYF. The CDR3 DNA follows: TGTGCCAGCAGCCCCGGGTTAAGTAGCGACTCCTACGAGCAGTACTTC.

The chain employs TRBV12-3 or TRBV12-4 and TRBJ2-5; 12 bases match TRBD2. The CDR3 contains 14 residues. The V and J ends lost 5 bases and 4 bases, in that order; junction bases with no gene match: 2. CDR3 DNA: TGTGCCAGCAGTCCTAGCGGGGGGGGAGAGACCCAGTACTTC. Its protein product is CASSPSGGGETQYF.

This clonotype turned up a few times. The chain combines TRBV7-2 with TRBJ1-6; the D is unclear. V gave up 7 bases and J gave up 6 bases, with 16 bases separating them. The CDR3 totals 15 residues. Germline assignment: CDR1 SGHTA and CDR2 FQGNSA. CDR3 bases: TGTGCCAGCACCACCATTCTGAACCCTAATTCACCCCTCCACTTT. Translating gives CASTTILNPNSPLHF.

The CDR3 region is CASSLTGDGLYEQYF. In nucleotides, the CDR3 is TGTGCCAGCAGCCTAACAGGGGATGGTCTCTACGAGCAGTACTTC. The genes are TRBV7-2 and TRBJ2-7, with 7 bases identical to TRBD1. The CDR3 contains 15 residues. CDR1 and CDR2 from the germline V gene are SGHTA and FQGNSA. Trimming took 5 bases from V and 3 from J; bases not matched to a gene: 10.

In DNA form, the CDR3 reads TGTGCCACCAGCATACGGAGGGGAGGCGAGCAGTACTTC. Protein sequence: CATSIRRGGEQYF. The gene calls are TRBV15 and TRBJ2-7, with D possibly being TRBD2 (6 bases). The CDR3 covers 13 residues. V was trimmed by 4 bases and J by 6 bases, leaving 13 bases between them. CDR1 and CDR2 (germline): LNHNV, YYDKDF (reference sequence).

The chain recombines TRBV10-3 with TRBJ2-1, with 9 bases identical to TRBD2. The closer fit of TRBJ2-7 to the DNA end suggests the J call may be wrong. CDR3 size: 17 residues. Germline V lookup: CDR1 ENHRY, CDR2 SYGVKD. The CDR3 region is CAISSEVGGGEYNEQYF. CDR3 coding DNA: TGTGCCATCAGTTCTGAGGTTGGCGGGGGGGAATACAATGAGCAGTACTTC.

The chain carries TRBV15 and TRBJ2-3; 7 bases fit TRBD2. This CDR3 contains 15 residues. Germline V gene sequence: CDR1 LNHNV, CDR2 YYDKDF (reference sequence). V shed 2 bases, J shed 2 bases, and the junction held 4 bases outside the gene matches. The CDR3 DNA reads TGTGCCACCAGCAGAAAAGCGGGACTCACAGATACGCAGTATTTT. This sequence encodes CATSRKAGLTDTQYF.

V usage is TRBV7-2 and J usage is TRBJ2-5; TRBD1 aligns across 9 bases. The V and J ends lost 3 bases and 11 bases, in that order; junction bases with no gene match: 13. CDR3 length equals 15 residues. In germline, CDR1 is SGHTA, CDR2 FQGNSA. In DNA, the CDR3 is TGTGCCAGCAGCTTGGACAGGGGCCAATACAATGAGCAGTACTTC. Translated, it gives CASSLDRGQYNEQYF.

There are a few counts of this clonotype. The chain is built from TRBV7-9 and TRBJ1-6, with a tentative D call TRBD1 (5 bases). CDR3 length: 16 amino acids. Deletions cut 2 bases from V and 12 bases from J, with 20 bases between. The V gene's germline CDR1 is SEHNR and CDR2 FQNEAQ (reference sequence). CDR3 bases: TGTGCCAGCAGCTTAAGTTCGGGGACCGTACAGGAACCCCTCCACTTT. This encodes CASSLSSGTVQEPLHF.